The clone carrying this TCR beta chain was found a few times. Original handling: Reference gene primer amplification gave nucleated cell count estimates. The data were produced by immunoSEQ multiplex PCR, yet TCRdb's version contains in-frame clones alone and is incomplete. That table furnishes V, J and clone size, whereas the DNA furnished D and trimming. This sample has roughly 160,000 clones, with roughly 88% found just once. These data originate in a study of blood T cell repertoires in COVID-19. The overall study: The United States, Italy and Spain provided the acute and convalescent COVID-19 samples. Sample material is recorded as cDNA or gDNA derived from T cells, B-cell-depleted T cells, or PBMCs.

Between the trimmed V and J ends, which lost 10 bases and 1 base, there was a span of 17 bases. The CDR3 is 14 residues long. Germline CDR1 MDHEN, CDR2 SYDVKM. The origin of this receptor is a woman aged 55-70 years with acute or convalescent COVID-19. Sequencing was carried out using peripheral blood. This chain connects TRBV28 to TRBJ2-7, with unresolved D. DNA for the CDR3: TGTGCCACCTCGGGTACGGTCCCTTCCTACGAGCAGTACTTC. Its translation is CATSGTVPSYEQYF.